What follows is one TCR beta chain and its context. What it recognizes is unknown. Method: immunoSEQ multiplex PCR; TCRdb's copy keeps in-frame clones and lacks some. Of 30,000 to 35,000 clones detected, approximately 90% appear once; the ten largest clones hold over 40%. The data are from a study of T cell responses to AZD1222 COVID-19 vaccine. General study findings and limits: Repertoire collection took place solely once the T cell response had peaked. Baseline serology detected seropositivity in only a handful of AZD1222 recipients. A reported finding is that nearly half of spike-specific TCRs target unmutated variant regions.

Trimming cost V 3 bases and J 7 bases, with 9 bases left between them. The germline gives CDR1 SGHTA, CDR2 FQGNSA. The CDR3 extends over 12 amino acids. The chain couples TRBV7-2 to TRBJ1-1; possibly TRBD1 for D (5 bases). Sequencing used peripheral blood, obtained on day 0 of AZD1222 vaccination. This TCR was sampled from an adult in good health. The CDR3 DNA reads as TGTGCCAGCAGCTTCAATGGGGGTGAAGCTTTCTTT. It is translated as CASSFNGGEAFF.